One TCR beta chain is described in this entry. These data come from a study of shared clonotypes between healthy human individuals. The donors were adults (healthy and HIV-negative) with no recent acute infections or vaccinations. Germline CDR1 is KGHSH and CDR2 is LQKENI. CDR3 length: 15 residues. The junction had 2 bases not matched to a gene; V was cut back by 4 bases and J by 0 bases. Investigators spread the genomic DNA of each subset evenly over several immunoSEQ plates. Original processing notes: Junction-only sequences produced by ImmunoSEQ had no quality scores, so filtering differed. The protocol was immunoSEQ multiplex PCR, while the TCRdb copy is restricted to in-frame clones and leaves out a portion. V and J calls and clone size are as listed in that table; D and trimming were resolved from the DNA. The repertoire consists of 950,000 to 1,100,000 clones, with 75% to 80% occurring once and the leading ten covering 0.61%.

The sample was memory CD4+ T cells from PBMCs. Described subset: CD45RA-negative fraction. This sequence originates from a man aged 18 to 35 in good health. Some clones in this sample may be carry-over from other donors' samples. The chain couples TRBV18 to TRBJ2-1, with 8 bases identical to TRBD2. DNA for the CDR3: TGTGCCAGCTCACAACTAGCGGACTCCTACAATGAGCAGTTCTTC. It yields the protein CASSQLADSYNEQFF. Based on the CDR3 plus reference TRBV18 and TRBJ2-1, the full variable domain is NAGVMQNPRHLVRRRGQEARLRCSPMKGHSHVYWYRQLPEEGLKFMVYLQKENIIDESGMPKERFSAEFPKEGPSILRIQQVVRGDSAAYFCASSQLADSYNEQFFGPGTRLTVL.